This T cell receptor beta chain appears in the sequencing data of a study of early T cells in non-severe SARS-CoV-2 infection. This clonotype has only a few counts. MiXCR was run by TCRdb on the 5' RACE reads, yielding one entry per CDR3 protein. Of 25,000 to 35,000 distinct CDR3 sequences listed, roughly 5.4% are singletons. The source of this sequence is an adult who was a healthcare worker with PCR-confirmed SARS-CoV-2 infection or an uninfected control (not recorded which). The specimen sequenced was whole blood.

This CDR3 reads CASSRIAGGPETQYF. CDR3 nucleotides: TGTGCCAGCAGCCGAATAGCGGGGGGCCCAGAGACCCAGTACTTC. The chain is built from TRBV14 and TRBJ2-5; TRBD2 aligns across 10 bases. The V and J ends lost 4 bases and 4 bases, in that order; junction bases with no gene match: 6. Germline lookup yields CDR1 SGHDN and CDR2 FVKESK. The CDR3 runs to 15 residues. Supplemented by reference TRBV14 and TRBJ2-5, the full variable domain reads EAGVTQFPSHSVIEKGQTVTLRCDPISGHDNLYWYRRVMGKEIKFLLHFVKESKQDESGMPNNRFLAERTGGTYSTLKVQPAELEDSGVYFCASSRIAGGPETQYFGPGTRLLVL.